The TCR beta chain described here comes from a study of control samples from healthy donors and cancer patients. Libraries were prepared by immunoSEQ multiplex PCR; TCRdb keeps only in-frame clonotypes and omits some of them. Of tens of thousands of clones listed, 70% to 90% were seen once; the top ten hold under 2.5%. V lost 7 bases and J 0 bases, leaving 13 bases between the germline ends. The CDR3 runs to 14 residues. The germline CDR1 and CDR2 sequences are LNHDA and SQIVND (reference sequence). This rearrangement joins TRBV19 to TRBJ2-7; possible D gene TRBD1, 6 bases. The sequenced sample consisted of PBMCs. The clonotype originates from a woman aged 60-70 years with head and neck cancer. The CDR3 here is CASTRRTDSYEQYF. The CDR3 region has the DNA TGTGCCAGTACTCGCCGGACAGACTCCTACGAGCAGTACTTC.